The 9 T cell receptor beta chains presented below share a single source sample, sequenced in a study of Ad26.COV2.S vaccination and SARS-CoV-2 variants (dated by TCRdb to about 2021). The library relied on the immunoSEQ multiplex PCR assay. TCRdb's version of the immuneACCESS table is confined to in-frame rearrangements and falls short of the full clone set. An unresolved V gene accounts for under half of the shortfall where checked; the remainder is of unknown origin. The sample table lists hundreds of thousands of clones, approximately 89% of them with a count of one. The ten largest clones capture around 2.5% of the sample. The meaning of the sample's treatment or condition label: over 15 received Ad26.COV2.S at low or high dose, single or two shots; five or six received placebo; per-sample allocation not given. Repertoires of vaccine and placebo recipients were sequenced from samples taken on day 63 after the first injection.

Material: peripheral blood, obtained in a trial of Ad26.COV2.S vaccine versus placebo. These TCRs come from a person aged 18-65 years who received the Ad26.COV2.S COVID-19 vaccine or a placebo.

This clone was seen only once. J is TRBJ1-5 and V is TRBV28; D is uncertain. Germline V gene sequence: CDR1 MDHEN, CDR2 SYDVKM. V shed 6 bases and J shed 0 bases, with 9 bases lying between them. This CDR3 contains 14 residues. The CDR3 spells CASRELHSNQPQHF. The CDR3 DNA reads TGTGCCAGCAGGGAGCTGCATAGCAATCAGCCCCAGCATTTT.

The CDR3 coding sequence is TGTGCCAGTAGCCGAAGGGCAGATAACTATGGCTACACCTTC. Protein sequence: CASSRRADNYGYTF. The gene calls are TRBV19 and TRBJ1-2; no firm D call. V was cut by 6 bases and J by 1 base, with 12 bases left in between. CDR1 and CDR2 from the germline V gene are LNHDA and SQIVND (reference sequence). This CDR3 contains 14 residues.

The rearrangement joins TRBV19 to TRBJ2-5; D unclear. Germline CDR1 and CDR2: LNHDA and SQIVND (reference sequence). CDR3 size: 12 residues. V was pared by 2 bases and J by 5 bases, with 6 bases between. This chain's CDR3 is CASSILGETQYF. Here the CDR3 DNA reads TGTGCCAGTAGTATATTAGGGGAGACCCAGTACTTC.

This chain connects TRBV24-1 to TRBJ2-3; 10 nucleotides line up with TRBD1. In germline, CDR1 is KGHDR, CDR2 SFDVKD. The CDR3 has 16 residues. J lost 1 base, V lost 5 bases, and 5 bases had no gene match. CDR3 nucleotides: TGTGCCACCAGTGCCCTAGGACAGGGGGGCACAGATACGCAGTATTTT. It encodes CATSALGQGGTDTQYF.

V gene TRBV7-2 combines with J gene TRBJ2-1; weak D call: TRBD2 (6 bases). The V and J ends lost 3 bases and 8 bases respectively, with 17 bases between them. Per germline, CDR1 SGHTA and CDR2 FQGNSA. This CDR3 region has 15 residues. The CDR3 nucleotides are TGTGCCAGCAGCTTCAGAGGATCGGGGGTTCATGAGCAGTTCTTC. Translated, it gives CASSFRGSGVHEQFF.

The chain employs TRBV13 and TRBJ2-3; TRBD2 is a possible D gene (6 bases). The germline V gene has CDR1 PRHDT and CDR2 FYEKMQ (reference sequence). CDR3 length: 12 residues. V was trimmed by 7 bases and J by 3 bases, leaving 8 bases between them. CDR3 nucleotides: TGTGCCAGCACCAGCGGGACAGATACGCAGTATTTT. It yields the protein CASTSGTDTQYF. The full variable domain, its missing parts supplied by reference TRBV13 and TRBJ2-3, is AAGVIQSPRHLIKEKRETATLKCYPIPRHDTVYWYQQGPGQDPQFLISFYEKMQSDKGSIPDRFSAQQFSDYHSELNMSSLELGDSALYFCASTSGTDTQYFGPGTRLTVL.

This clone was counted between two and nine times. V usage is TRBV5-1 and J usage is TRBJ1-5, with 7 bases identical to TRBD1. V was clipped by 1 base and J by 0 bases; unmatched bases: 4. This CDR3 has 16 amino acids. Germline CDR1 is SGHRS and CDR2 is YFSETQ. CDR3 protein: CASSLWGTDSNQPQHF. As DNA, the CDR3 is TGCGCCAGCAGCTTGTGGGGGACAGATAGCAATCAGCCCCAGCATTTT.

This chain joins TRBV25-1 and TRBJ2-4, with D possibly matching TRBD2 (5 bases). The CDR3 runs 15 residues. The V end was cut by 3 bases, the J end by 7 bases, with 16 bases between. Germline V CDR1 and CDR2: MGHDK, SYGVNS. The CDR3 region is CASSDVTSGGNIQYF. CDR3 in DNA: TGTGCCAGCAGTGACGTGACTTCGGGCGGGAACATTCAGTACTTC.

This chain's CDR3 is CASRPTLAGGGEQYV. The CDR3 DNA reads TGTGCCAGCAGGCCAACTCTAGCGGGAGGCGGGGAGCAGTACGTC. The chain has TRBV6-5 and TRBJ2-7; 11 nucleotides agree with TRBD2. The junction had 11 bases not matched to a gene; V was cut back by 6 bases and J by 7 bases. The length of the CDR3 is 15 residues. Germline V gives CDR1 MNHEY, CDR2 SVGAGI.